What follows describes a single TCR beta chain. Per the original data handling: From reference gene primer amplification, estimates of nucleated cell counts were derived. The data were produced by immunoSEQ multiplex PCR, yet TCRdb's version contains in-frame clones alone and is incomplete. The V and J calls and clone size are taken from that table; D and trimming were inferred from the DNA. The table lists 150,000 to 200,000 clones, about 89% of them singletons. Germline V lookup: CDR1 LGHDT, CDR2 YNNKEL (reference sequence). This CDR3 contains 13 residues. Trimming took 5 bases from V and 7 from J; bases not matched to a gene: 5. This record comes from a study of blood T cell repertoires in COVID-19. About the research overall: Samples taken during acute and convalescent COVID-19 were collected in the United States, Italy and Spain. PBMCs, B-cell-depleted T cells, or T cells were the source of the cDNA or gDNA that made up the material.

This chain joins TRBV3-1 (or the pseudogene TRBV3-2) and TRBJ1-5, with TRBD1 matching over 7 bases. The receptor's source is an older man with acute or convalescent COVID-19. The source material was peripheral blood. The CDR3 nucleotides read TGTGCCAGCAGCGTAATGACAGGGCAGCCCCAGCATTTT. This encodes CASSVMTGQPQHF.